A selection of T cell receptor beta chains follows, all from one sample in a study of OX40 agonist ivuxolimab in advanced cancers. Profiling relied on immunoSEQ multiplex PCR, and the TCRdb table lists in-frame clones only, not all of them. This table holds more than 25,000 clones, less than 90% found once. The material sequenced was CD4+ or CD8+ T cells sorted from blood, taken in a trial of the OX40 agonist ivuxolimab. These receptors originate from an adult with an advanced solid tumor such as melanoma, head and neck, liver or kidney cancer. Both conserved end residues are part of each CDR3. D genes are given only for firm matches. Size is omitted from some rows. Given values are once, few, many or a class for expanded clones.

D gene,clone size,V gene,J gene,CDR3 DNA,CDR3 protein
-,-,TRBV29-1,TRBJ2-1,TGCAGCGTTGATGGCTTCTCCTACAATGAGCAGTTCTTC,CSVDGFSYNEQFF
-,-,TRBV25-1,TRBJ1-2,TGTGCCAGCAGTGAATCTCTTTATACTGGCTACACCTTC,CASSESLYTGYTF
TRBD2,-,TRBV13,TRBJ2-1,TGTGCCAGCAGCTATTTGGCGGGAGCTTGGGATGAGCAGTTCTTC,CASSYLAGAWDEQFF
-,-,TRBV27,TRBJ2-7,TGTGCCAGCAGTCCAGACAGTAGTCCAAACTACGAGCAGTACTTC,CASSPDSSPNYEQYF
-,few,TRBV5-1,TRBJ1-1,TGCGCCAGCAGCTTGGAGGGAAGCACTGAAGCTTTCTTT,CASSLEGSTEAFF
TRBD2,once,TRBV9,TRBJ2-1,TGTGCCAGCAGCGGGGGACTAGCGGGAGTACCCAATGAGCAGTTCTTC,CASSGGLAGVPNEQFF
TRBD1,-,TRBV7-6,TRBJ2-7,TGTGCCAGCAGCGCCATCCGGGACAGCAACTCCTACGAGCAGTACTTC,CASSAIRDSNSYEQYF
TRBD2,-,TRBV4-2,TRBJ2-5,TGTGCCAGCAGCCAATGGGTAGCGGGGTACCAAGAGACCCAGTACTTC,CASSQWVAGYQETQYF
-,-,TRBV7-6,TRBJ1-5,TGTGCCAGCAACCAGGGTGCCTCCCCGCCCCAGCATTTT,CASNQGASPPQHF
-,-,TRBV2,TRBJ2-2,TGTGCCAGACTAGAGAGCGACACCGGGGAGCTGTTTTTT,CARLESDTGELFF
TRBD1,-,TRBV4-1,TRBJ1-4,TGCGCCAGCGGACAGGGAGAAGGGTCGGGTGAAAAACTGTTTTTT,CASGQGEGSGEKLFF
TRBD1,once,TRBV28,TRBJ2-4,TGTGCCAGCAGTCCCGGACAGGGCGCCAAAAACATTCAGTACTTC,CASSPGQGAKNIQYF
-,-,TRBV11-2,TRBJ1-5,TGTGCCAGCAGCTTAGAGTCCCGGAGCAATCAGCCCCAGCATTTT,CASSLESRSNQPQHF
-,-,TRBV10-3,TRBJ2-7,TGTGCCATCAGTGAGACACAAGGACGGGAGCAGTACTTC,CAISETQGREQYF
-,-,TRBV28,TRBJ2-1,TGTGCCAGCAGTTTTTGGGGAAATGAGCAGTTCTTC,CASSFWGNEQFF
TRBD1,-,TRBV11-1,TRBJ1-3,TGTGCCAGCAGAACTACAGGGGGCACTGGAAACACCATATATTTT,CASRTTGGTGNTIYF
-,-,TRBV7-9,TRBJ2-2,TGTGCCAGCAGCTTATTGGGCAGTCTCACCGGGGAGCTGTTTTTT,CASSLLGSLTGELFF
-,-,TRBV15,TRBJ2-1,TGTGCCACCAGCGACACGCCAAATGAGCAGTTCTTC,CATSDTPNEQFF
TRBD1,-,TRBV5-6,TRBJ2-7,TGTGCCAGCAGCGGGGACAGCTCCTCCTACGAGCAGTACTTC,CASSGDSSSYEQYF
TRBD1,-,TRBV6-5,TRBJ2-1,TGTGCCAGCAGTAGCACCGGGACAGGGCGCCATGAGCAGTTCTTC,CASSSTGTGRHEQFF
-,-,TRBV2,TRBJ1-1,TGTGCCAGCAGTGGAGAATTGACTGAAGCTTTCTTT,CASSGELTEAFF
TRBD2,-,TRBV7-2,TRBJ2-7,TGTGCCAGCAGCTTAGATGTAGCGGGCAACTACGAGCAGTACTTC,CASSLDVAGNYEQYF
-,-,TRBV29-1,TRBJ2-7,TGCAGCGTCCGGGACGGCTACGAGCAGTACTTC,CSVRDGYEQYF
-,-,TRBV27,TRBJ1-1,TGTGCCAGCAGTTTAAGTCATGCTTTCTTT,CASSLSHAFF
-,-,TRBV5-1,TRBJ1-2,TGCGCCAGCAGGATCGAATATGGCAGGCCGGCGGGAGGCTACACCTTC,CASRIEYGRPAGGYTF
TRBD1,-,TRBV7-2,TRBJ1-1,TGTGCCAGCAGCATTACAGGGGGCAGGTCGGACACTGAAGCTTTCTTT,CASSITGGRSDTEAFF
-,-,TRBV28,TRBJ2-7,TGTGCCAGCAGTTTGTTTGTTTCCTACGAGCAGTACTTC,CASSLFVSYEQYF
-,-,TRBV6-4,TRBJ1-2,TGTGCCAGCAGTGACCAGGGGATCGGCGGCTACACCTTC,CASSDQGIGGYTF
-,-,TRBV15,TRBJ2-1,TGTGCCACCAGCAGAGAAGGGGTTAACAATGAGCAGTTCTTC,CATSREGVNNEQFF